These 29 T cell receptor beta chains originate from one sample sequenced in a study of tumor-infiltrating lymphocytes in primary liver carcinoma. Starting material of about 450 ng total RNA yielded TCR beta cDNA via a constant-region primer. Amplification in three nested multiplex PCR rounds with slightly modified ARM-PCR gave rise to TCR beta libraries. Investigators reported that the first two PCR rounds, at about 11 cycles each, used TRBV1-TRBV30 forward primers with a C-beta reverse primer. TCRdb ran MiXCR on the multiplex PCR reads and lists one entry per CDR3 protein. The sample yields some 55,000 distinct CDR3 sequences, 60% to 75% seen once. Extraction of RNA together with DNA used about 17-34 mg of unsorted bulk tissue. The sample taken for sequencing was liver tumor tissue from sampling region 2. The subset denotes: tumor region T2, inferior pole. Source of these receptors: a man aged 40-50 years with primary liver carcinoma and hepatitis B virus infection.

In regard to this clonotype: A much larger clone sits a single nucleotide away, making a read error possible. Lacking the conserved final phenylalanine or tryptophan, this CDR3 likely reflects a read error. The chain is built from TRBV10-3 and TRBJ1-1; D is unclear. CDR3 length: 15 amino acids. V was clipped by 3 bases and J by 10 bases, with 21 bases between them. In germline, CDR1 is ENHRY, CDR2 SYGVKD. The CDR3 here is CAISDTSGGRERAFL. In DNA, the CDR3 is TGTGCCATCAGTGATACCTCGGGCGGGCGGGAGAGAGCTTTCCTT.

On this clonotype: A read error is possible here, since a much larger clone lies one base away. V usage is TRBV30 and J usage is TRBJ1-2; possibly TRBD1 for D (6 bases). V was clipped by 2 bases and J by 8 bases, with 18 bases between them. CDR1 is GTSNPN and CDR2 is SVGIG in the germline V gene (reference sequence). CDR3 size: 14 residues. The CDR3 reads CAWSRGGRTGGYTF. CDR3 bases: TGTGCCTGGAGTAGGGGGGGCCGCACTGGAGGCTACACCTTC. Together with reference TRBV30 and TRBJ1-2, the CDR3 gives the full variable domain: SQTIHQWPATLVQPVGSPLSLECTVEGTSNPNLYWYRQAAGRGLQLLFYSVGIGQISSEVPQNLSASRPQDRQFILSSKKLLLSDSGFYLCAWSRGGRTGGYTFGSGTRLTVV.

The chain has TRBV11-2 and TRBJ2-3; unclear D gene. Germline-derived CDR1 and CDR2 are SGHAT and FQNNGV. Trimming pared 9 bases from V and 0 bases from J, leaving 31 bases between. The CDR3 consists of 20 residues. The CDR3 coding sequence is TGTGCCAGAAGCCCCGATGACCCCCTGCAGATAGCAAGGAGCACAGATACGCAGTATTTT. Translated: CARSPDDPLQIARSTDTQYF. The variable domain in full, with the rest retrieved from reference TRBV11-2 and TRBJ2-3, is EAGVAQSPRYKIIEKRQSVAFWCNPISGHATLYWYQQILGQGPKLLIQFQNNGVVDDSQLPKDRFSAERLKGVDSTLKIQPAKLEDSAVYLCARSPDDPLQIARSTDTQYFGPGTRLTVL.

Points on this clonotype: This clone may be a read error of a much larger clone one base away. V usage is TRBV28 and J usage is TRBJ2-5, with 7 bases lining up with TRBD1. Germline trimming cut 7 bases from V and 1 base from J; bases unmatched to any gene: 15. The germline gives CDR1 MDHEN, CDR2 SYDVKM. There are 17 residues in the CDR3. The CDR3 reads CASNWAGQVDPQETQYF. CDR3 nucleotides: TGTGCCAGCAACTGGGCTGGACAGGTTGATCCCCAAGAGACCCAGTACTTC.

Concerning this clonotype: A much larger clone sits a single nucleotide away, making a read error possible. This chain's CDR3 is CASSHTGRETQYF. CDR3 DNA: TGTGCCAGCAGTCACACAGGGAGGGAGACCCAGTACTTC. The chain joins TRBV6-5 to TRBJ2-5; the D call may be TRBD1 or TRBD2 (6 bases each). Germline CDR1 MNHEY, CDR2 SVGAGI. The CDR3 spans 13 residues. Trimming took off 5 bases at V and 5 bases at J, with 12 bases between the two ends.

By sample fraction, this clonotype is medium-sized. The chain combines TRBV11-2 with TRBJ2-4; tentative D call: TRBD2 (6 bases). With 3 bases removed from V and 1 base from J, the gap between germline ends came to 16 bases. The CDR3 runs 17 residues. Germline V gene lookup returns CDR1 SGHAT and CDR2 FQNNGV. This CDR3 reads CASSFRLEGRAKNIQYF. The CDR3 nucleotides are TGTGCCAGCAGCTTTCGACTAGAGGGAAGGGCCAAAAACATTCAGTACTTC.

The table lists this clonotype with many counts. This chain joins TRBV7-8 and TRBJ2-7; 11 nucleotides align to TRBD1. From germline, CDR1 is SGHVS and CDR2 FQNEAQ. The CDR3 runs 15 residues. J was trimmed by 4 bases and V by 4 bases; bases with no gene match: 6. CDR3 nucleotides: TGTGCCAGCAGCTCGGGACAGGGGGTTCAGTACGAGCAGTACTTC. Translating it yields CASSSGQGVQYEQYF.

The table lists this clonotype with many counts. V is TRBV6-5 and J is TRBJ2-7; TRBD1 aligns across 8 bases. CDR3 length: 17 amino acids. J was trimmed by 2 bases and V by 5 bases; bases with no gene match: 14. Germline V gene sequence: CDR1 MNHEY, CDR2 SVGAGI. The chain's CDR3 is CASSQSTGQADTYEQYF. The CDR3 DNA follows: TGTGCCAGCAGTCAATCCACGGGACAGGCGGATACCTACGAGCAGTACTTC.

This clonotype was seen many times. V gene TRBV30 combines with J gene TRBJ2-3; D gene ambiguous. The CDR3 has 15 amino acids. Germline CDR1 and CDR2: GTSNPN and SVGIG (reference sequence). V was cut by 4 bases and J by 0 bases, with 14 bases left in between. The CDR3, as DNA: TGTGCCTGGACAGGCCCTGATTCTAGCACAGATACGCAGTATTTT. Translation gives CAWTGPDSSTDTQYF. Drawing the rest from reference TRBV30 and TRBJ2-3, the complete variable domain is SQTIHQWPATLVQPVGSPLSLECTVEGTSNPNLYWYRQAAGRGLQLLFYSVGIGQISSEVPQNLSASRPQDRQFILSSKKLLLSDSGFYLCAWTGPDSSTDTQYFGPGTRLTVL.

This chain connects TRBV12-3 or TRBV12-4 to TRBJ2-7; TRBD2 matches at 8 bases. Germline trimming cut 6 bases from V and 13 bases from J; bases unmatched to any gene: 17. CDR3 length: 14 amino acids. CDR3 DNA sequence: TGTGCCAGCAGGAGTACTAGCGGCTCCTACCTGCAATACTTC. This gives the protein CASRSTSGSYLQYF.

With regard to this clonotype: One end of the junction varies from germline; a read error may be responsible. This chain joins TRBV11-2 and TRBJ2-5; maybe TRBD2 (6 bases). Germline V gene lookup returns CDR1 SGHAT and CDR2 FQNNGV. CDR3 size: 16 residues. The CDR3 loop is CASRFRDSTHQETQYF. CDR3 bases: TGTGCCAGCAGATTCCGGGACTCGACTCACCAAGAGACTCAGTACTTC.

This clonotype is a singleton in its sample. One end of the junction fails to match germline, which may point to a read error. The CDR3 coding sequence is TGTGTCAGCAGCACCCTGGGAGAGTTACGCGGCTACACCTTC. Its protein is CVSSTLGELRGYTF. The rearrangement links TRBV11-2 to TRBJ1-2; D ambiguous. The CDR3 consists of 14 residues. CDR1 is SGHAT and CDR2 is FQNNGV in the germline V gene.

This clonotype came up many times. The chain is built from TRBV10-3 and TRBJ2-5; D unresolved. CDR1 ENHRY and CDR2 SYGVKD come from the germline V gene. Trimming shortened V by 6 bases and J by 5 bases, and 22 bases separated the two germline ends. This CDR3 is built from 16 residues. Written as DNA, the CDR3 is TGTGCCATCAGACCCCCCTTGGGCCACCCAGTTGAGACCCAGTACTTC. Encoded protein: CAIRPPLGHPVETQYF.

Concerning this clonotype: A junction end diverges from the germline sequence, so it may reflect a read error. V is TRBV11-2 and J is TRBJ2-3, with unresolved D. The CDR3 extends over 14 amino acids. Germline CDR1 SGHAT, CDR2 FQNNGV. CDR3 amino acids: CASGPGSPSDTQYF. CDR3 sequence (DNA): TGTGCCAGCGGCCCGGGCTCCCCGTCAGATACGCAATATTTC.

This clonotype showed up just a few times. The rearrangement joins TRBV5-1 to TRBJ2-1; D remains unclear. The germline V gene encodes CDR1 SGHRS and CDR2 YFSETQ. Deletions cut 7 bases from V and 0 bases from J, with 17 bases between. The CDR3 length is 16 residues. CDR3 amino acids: CASGRDLRSSYNEQFF. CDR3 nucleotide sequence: TGCGCCAGCGGCCGAGACTTGCGGTCCTCCTACAATGAGCAGTTCTTC. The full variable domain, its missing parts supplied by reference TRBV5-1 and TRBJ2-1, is KAGVTQTPRYLIKTRGQQVTLSCSPISGHRSVSWYQQTPGQGLQFLFEYFSETQRNKGNFPGRFSGRQFSNSRSEMNVSTLELGDSALYLCASGRDLRSSYNEQFFGPGTRLTVL.

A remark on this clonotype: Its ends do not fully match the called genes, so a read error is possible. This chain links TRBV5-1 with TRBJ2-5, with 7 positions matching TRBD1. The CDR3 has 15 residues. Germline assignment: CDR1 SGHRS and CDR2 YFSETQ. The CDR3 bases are TGCGCCAGCAACTTGTCGCCACAGGGGTTCGAGACTCAGTACTTC. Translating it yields CASNLSPQGFETQYF.

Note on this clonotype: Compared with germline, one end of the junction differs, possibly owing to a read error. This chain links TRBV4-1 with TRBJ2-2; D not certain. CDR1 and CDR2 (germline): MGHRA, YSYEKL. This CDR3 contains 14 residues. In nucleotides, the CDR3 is TGCGCCAGCGACCAAAACTCGAACACCAGGGAGCTGTTTTTT. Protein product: CASDQNSNTRELFF.

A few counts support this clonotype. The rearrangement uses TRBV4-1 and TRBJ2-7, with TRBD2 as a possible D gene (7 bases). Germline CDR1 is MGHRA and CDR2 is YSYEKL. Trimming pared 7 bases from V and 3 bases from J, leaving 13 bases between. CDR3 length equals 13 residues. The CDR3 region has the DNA TGCGCCAGCAACAGGGACTACAACTACGAGCAGTACTTC. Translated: CASNRDYNYEQYF.

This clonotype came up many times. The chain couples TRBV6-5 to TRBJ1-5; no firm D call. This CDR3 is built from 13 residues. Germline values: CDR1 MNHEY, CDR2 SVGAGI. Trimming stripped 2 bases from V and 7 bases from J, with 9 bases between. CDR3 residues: CASSYRLKQPQHF. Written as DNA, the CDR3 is TGTGCCAGCAGTTACAGGTTAAAGCAGCCCCAGCATTTT.

CDR3 region: CVSSSQAPDTQYF. CDR3 in DNA: TGTGTTAGTAGTTCCCAGGCTCCAGATACGCAGTATTTT. This chain connects TRBV6-5 to TRBJ2-3; no reliable D call. Germline V gene sequence: CDR1 MNHEY, CDR2 SVGAGI. The length of the CDR3 is 13 residues.

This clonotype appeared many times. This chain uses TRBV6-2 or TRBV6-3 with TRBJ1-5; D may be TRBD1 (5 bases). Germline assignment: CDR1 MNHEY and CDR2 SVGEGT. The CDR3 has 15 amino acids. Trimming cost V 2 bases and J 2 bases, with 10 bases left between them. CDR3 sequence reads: CASSYRAGGNQPQHF. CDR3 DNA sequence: TGTGCCAGCAGTTACCGGGCGGGGGGCAATCAGCCCCAGCATTTT.

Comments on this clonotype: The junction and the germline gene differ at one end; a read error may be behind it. The CDR3 here is CVSSLDDTNDEQFF. The DNA for the CDR3 is TGTGTCAGCAGCCTGGACGACACGAACGATGAGCAGTTCTTC. The chain combines TRBV6-5 with TRBJ2-1; unclear D gene. Germline V gene sequence: CDR1 MNHEY, CDR2 SVGAGI. This CDR3 is 14 amino acids long.

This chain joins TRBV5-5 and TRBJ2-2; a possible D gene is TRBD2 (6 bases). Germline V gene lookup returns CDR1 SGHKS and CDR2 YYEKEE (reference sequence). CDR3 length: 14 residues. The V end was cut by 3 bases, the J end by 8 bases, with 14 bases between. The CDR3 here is CASSSGVPTGELFF. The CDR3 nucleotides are TGTGCCAGCAGCTCGGGGGTACCCACTGGGGAGCTGTTTTTT.

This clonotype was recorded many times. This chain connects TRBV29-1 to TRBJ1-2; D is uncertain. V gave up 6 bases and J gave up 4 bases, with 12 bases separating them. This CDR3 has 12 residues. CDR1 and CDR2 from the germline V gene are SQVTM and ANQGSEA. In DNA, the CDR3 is TGCAGCGTGTCGTCGGGGAGCTATGGCTACACCTTC. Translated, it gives CSVSSGSYGYTF.

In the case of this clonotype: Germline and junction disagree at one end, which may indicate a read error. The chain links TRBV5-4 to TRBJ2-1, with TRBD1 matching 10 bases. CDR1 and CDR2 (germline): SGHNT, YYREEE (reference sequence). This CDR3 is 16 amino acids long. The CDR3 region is CVSSRQGATSYNEQFF. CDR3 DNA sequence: TGTGTCAGCAGCCGACAGGGGGCCACCTCGTACAATGAGCAGTTCTTC.

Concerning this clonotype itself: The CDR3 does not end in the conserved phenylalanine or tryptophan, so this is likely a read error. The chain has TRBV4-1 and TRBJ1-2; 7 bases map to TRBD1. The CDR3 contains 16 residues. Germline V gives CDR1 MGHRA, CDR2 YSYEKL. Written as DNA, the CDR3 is TGCGCCAGCGGCCAAGTGGAGGGGGCAGGATACTATGGCTACACCATC. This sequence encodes CASGQVEGAGYYGYTI.

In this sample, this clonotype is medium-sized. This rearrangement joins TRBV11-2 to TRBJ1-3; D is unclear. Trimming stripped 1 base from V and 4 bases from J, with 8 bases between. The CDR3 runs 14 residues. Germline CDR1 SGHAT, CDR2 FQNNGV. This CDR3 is CASSLGTGGNTIYF. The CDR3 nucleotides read TGTGCCAGCAGCTTAGGGACCGGCGGAAACACCATATATTTT.

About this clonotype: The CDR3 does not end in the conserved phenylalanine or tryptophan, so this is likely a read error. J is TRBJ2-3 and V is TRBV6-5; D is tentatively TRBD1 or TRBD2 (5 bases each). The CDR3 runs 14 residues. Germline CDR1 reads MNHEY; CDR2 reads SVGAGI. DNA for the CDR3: TGTGCTAGCAGTTGGGACGGACGCATAGATACGCAGTATCTT. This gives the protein CASSWDGRIDTQYL.

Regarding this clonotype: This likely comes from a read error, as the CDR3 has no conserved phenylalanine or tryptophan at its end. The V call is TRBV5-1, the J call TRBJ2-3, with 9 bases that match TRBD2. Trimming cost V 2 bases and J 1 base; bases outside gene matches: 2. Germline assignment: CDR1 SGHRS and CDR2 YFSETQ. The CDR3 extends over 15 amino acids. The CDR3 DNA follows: TGCGCCAGCAGCTTAGCGGGAGGACGCACAGATACGCAGTATTAT. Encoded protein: CASSLAGGRTDTQYY.